This is a list of T cell receptor beta chains from one sample in a study of blood T cell repertoires in COVID-19. Sequencing was performed with immunoSEQ multiplex PCR; in TCRdb, only in-frame clones are kept and a portion is missing. The repertoire holds under 85,000 clones, with 86% as singletons. The specimen was peripheral blood. These receptors were collected from an elderly man in a cohort sampled during active COVID-19. The CDR3 runs from the conserved cysteine through the conserved F or W. The D gene is left open where the match is weak. Some rows mark clone size as missing; the rest say once, few, many or name a class of expanded clone.

V gene: TRBV5-1; clone size: NA; J gene: TRBJ2-5; D gene: TRBD1; CDR3 protein: CASSLAGTGSVGQEAQYF; CDR3 DNA: TGCGCCAGCAGCTTGGCCGGGACAGGGAGCGTCGGACAAGAGGCCCAGTACTTC
V gene: TRBV7-2; clone size: once; J gene: TRBJ2-1; D gene: TRBD1; CDR3 protein: CASSRQPGQGDTYNEQFF; CDR3 DNA: TGTGCCAGCAGTCGCCAGCCGGGACAGGGGGACACCTACAATGAGCAGTTCTTC
V gene: TRBV2; clone size: once; J gene: TRBJ2-5; D gene: TRBD2; CDR3 protein: CASSDLLAGGETQYF; CDR3 DNA: TGTGCCAGCAGTGACTTGCTAGCGGGGGGCGAGACCCAGTACTTC
V gene: TRBV7-2; clone size: NA; J gene: TRBJ1-6; D gene: TRBD1; CDR3 protein: CASSLASPGQGRSYNSPLHF; CDR3 DNA: TGTGCCAGCAGCTTAGCCAGTCCGGGACAGGGTCGATCCTATAATTCACCCCTCCACTTT
V gene: TRBV9; clone size: once; J gene: TRBJ2-1; D gene: TRBD1; CDR3 protein: CASSTGQGGFNEQFF; CDR3 DNA: TGTGCCAGCAGCACCGGACAGGGGGGTTTCAATGAGCAGTTCTTC
V gene: TRBV5-1; clone size: NA; J gene: TRBJ2-3; D gene: NA; CDR3 protein: CASSPPGGQGTDTQYF; CDR3 DNA: TGCGCCAGCAGCCCGCCGGGGGGACAGGGCACAGATACGCAGTATTTT
V gene: TRBV10-3; clone size: NA; J gene: TRBJ1-1; D gene: NA; CDR3 protein: CAISLGEGTEAFF; CDR3 DNA: TGTGCCATCAGCTTAGGGGAAGGCACTGAAGCTTTCTTT
V gene: TRBV7-9; clone size: NA; J gene: TRBJ2-5; D gene: TRBD2; CDR3 protein: CASSLVGRLAGGQETQYF; CDR3 DNA: TGTGCCAGCAGCTTAGTTGGGCGACTAGCGGGGGGGCAAGAGACCCAGTACTTC
V gene: TRBV7-2; clone size: NA; J gene: TRBJ1-2; D gene: NA; CDR3 protein: CASSLFRGGENGYTF; CDR3 DNA: TGTGCCAGCAGCTTATTTCGGGGGGGCGAGAATGGCTACACCTTC
V gene: TRBV6-5; clone size: NA; J gene: TRBJ1-1; D gene: NA; CDR3 protein: CASSYSTGNTEAFF; CDR3 DNA: TGTGCCAGCAGTTACTCGACAGGGAACACTGAAGCTTTCTTT
V gene: TRBV7-9; clone size: NA; J gene: TRBJ1-2; D gene: NA; CDR3 protein: CASSFTGTYGYTF; CDR3 DNA: TGTGCCAGCAGCTTTACAGGGACCTATGGCTACACCTTC
V gene: TRBV3-1/TRBV3-2; clone size: NA; J gene: TRBJ1-2; D gene: TRBD1; CDR3 protein: CASSQDEGQGGNYGYTF; CDR3 DNA: TGTGCCAGCAGCCAAGATGAGGGACAGGGGGGAAACTATGGCTACACCTTC
V gene: TRBV5-5; clone size: NA; J gene: TRBJ1-1; D gene: NA; CDR3 protein: CASSFTDRTTEAFF; CDR3 DNA: TGTGCCAGCAGCTTCACAGACAGGACGACTGAAGCTTTCTTT
V gene: TRBV7-8; clone size: NA; J gene: TRBJ1-5; D gene: NA; CDR3 protein: CASSLDYSNQPQHF; CDR3 DNA: TGTGCCAGCAGCTTAGATTATAGCAATCAGCCCCAGCATTTT
V gene: TRBV3-1/TRBV3-2; clone size: NA; J gene: TRBJ1-2; D gene: TRBD1; CDR3 protein: CASTSGGYGYTF; CDR3 DNA: TGTGCCAGCACTTCAGGGGGCTATGGCTACACCTTC
V gene: TRBV28; clone size: NA; J gene: TRBJ1-3; D gene: TRBD1; CDR3 protein: CASSLGQQGARGNTIYF; CDR3 DNA: TGTGCCAGCAGTTTGGGACAGCAGGGGGCTAGGGGAAACACCATATATTTT
V gene: TRBV7-9; clone size: few; J gene: TRBJ1-5; D gene: NA; CDR3 protein: CASSQLGGGQPQHF; CDR3 DNA: TGTGCCAGCAGCCAATTAGGGGGGGGACAGCCCCAGCATTTT
V gene: TRBV5-4; clone size: NA; J gene: TRBJ2-5; D gene: NA; CDR3 protein: CASRRGGPQETQYF; CDR3 DNA: TGTGCCAGCAGGAGGGGGGGCCCTCAAGAGACCCAGTACTTC
V gene: TRBV9; clone size: once; J gene: TRBJ2-3; D gene: TRBD2; CDR3 protein: CASSVGLAGTDLTDTQYF; CDR3 DNA: TGTGCCAGCAGCGTAGGACTAGCGGGAACGGACCTCACAGATACGCAGTATTTT
V gene: TRBV24-1; clone size: NA; J gene: TRBJ1-5; D gene: TRBD1; CDR3 protein: CATSDPLATGTNNQPQHF; CDR3 DNA: TGTGCCACCAGTGATCCATTGGCGACAGGGACAAATAATCAGCCCCAGCATTTT
V gene: TRBV14; clone size: few; J gene: TRBJ1-1; D gene: TRBD1; CDR3 protein: CASSQGRPGQGRLRFTEAFF; CDR3 DNA: TGTGCCAGCAGCCAAGGAAGGCCCGGACAGGGAAGGTTACGTTTCACTGAAGCTTTCTTT
V gene: TRBV23-1; clone size: once; J gene: TRBJ1-5; D gene: NA; CDR3 protein: CASSLGREDQPQHF; CDR3 DNA: TGCGCCAGCAGTCTAGGCAGGGAGGATCAGCCCCAGCATTTT